This T cell receptor beta chain was obtained from a study of T cell responses to AZD1222 COVID-19 vaccine. Some second doses came at about 4 weeks and others at about 12 weeks; these were pooled. Germline CDR1 and CDR2: ENHRY and SYGVKD. The CDR3 consists of 17 residues. Trimming cost V 2 bases and J 0 bases, with 15 bases left between them. Regarding this clone: Its antigen is undetermined.

Study-wide points: The peak T cell response came first, and repertoires were sampled only after it. Receipt of two AZD1222 doses was followed by a rise in Spike-specific TCR breadth and depth. The CD4 TCRs associated with vaccination extended across spike and predominated at 160-218 and 743-854.

Only in-frame clones appear in the TCRdb table, and some are missing; sequencing was by immunoSEQ multiplex PCR. The sample carries roughly 80,000 clones, approximately 87% recorded once. The sequencing here drew on peripheral blood, taken 28 days after the second AZD1222 dose. The V call is TRBV10-3, the J call TRBJ2-3, with D unresolved. The sequence derives from an adult who received the AZD1222 COVID-19 vaccine. CDR3 loop: CAISESHGSASTDTQYF. The CDR3 DNA reads as TGTGCCATCAGTGAGAGCCACGGTTCTGCTAGCACAGATACGCAGTATTTT.